This TCR beta chain was profiled in a study of Graves' ophthalmopathy and Graves' hyperthyroidism (dated by TCRdb to 2016 to 2018). Turning to the overall study: Peripheral blood was collected at initial diagnosis, before any treatment. To tell Graves' ophthalmopathy apart from Graves' hyperthyroidism, and to predict which patients would progress to ophthalmopathy, the study relied on TCR beta repertoire signatures. In total, under 150 blood samples were TCR-sequenced: 40 to 45 ophthalmopathy, about 75 hyperthyroidism and some 17 hyperthyroidism-to-ophthalmopathy patients. To explore V-J signatures distinguishing ophthalmopathy from hyperthyroidism, a discovery set of roughly 98 patients (about 44 ophthalmopathy, 55 to 60 stable hyperthyroidism) was enrolled. The independent validation cohort included under 20 hyperthyroidism patients plus 17 patients who later progressed from hyperthyroidism to ophthalmopathy. In over 5 hyperthyroidism patients, the T-cell repertoire of thyroid tissue was compared with the T-cell repertoire of blood. Once sampling was done, hyperthyroidism patients were given methimazole at a starting dose of 30 mg daily, while ophthalmopathy patients were given high-dose intravenous methylprednisolone. The approximately 98 discovery patients were randomly divided into training and test sets at a 7:3 ratio.

For repertoire sequencing, TCR beta CDR3 regions were amplified from RNA transcripts. A first-round RT-PCR used HTBI primers with the Qiagen OneStep RT-PCR kit, followed by a second-round multiplex PCR, size selection and purification. The libraries underwent paired-end sequencing with 100 bp reads on an Illumina HiSeq2000. As for the authors' bioinformatics: SOAPnuke was used to process the reads, removing any read that contained adapters or uncalled bases, had a mean Phred below 15, or lacked an exact match to the constant primer or identifier. COPE v1.2.5 was used to merge the high-quality paired reads. Each unique nucleotide sequence was defined as a clonotype, and clonotypes were aligned to IMGT TRB V, D and J references with MiTCR v1.1. Analysis was restricted to V-J combinations with a frequency above 0.0001, which covered 99% to 99.2% of repertoires. For each V-J combination, a TCR clonal expansion and chaos score was defined as F50 clonal expansion divided by the chaos observed in the TCRdist matrix. Welch's t-statistics and random forest were used to reduce the features to about twelve V-J combinations, which were then used as input to a naive Bayes classifier. The Morisita-Horn index was used to measure how similar the thyroid and blood repertoires were. The raw public data were reprocessed by TCRdb itself: fastp quality trimming at Q25, MiXCR clonotype calling, in-frame beta chains only. All rows with the same CDR3 protein become a single entry with the most common DNA and genes. The V and J calls were determined by TCRdb, not by the authors. A total of some 410,000 distinct CDR3 sequences appear in this sample, approximately 21% of them only once. The ten largest clones capture more than 2.5% of the sample.

General findings and caveats noted by the study authors: In validation, the model predicted ophthalmopathy progression with about 70% sensitivity and approximately 78% specificity; some twelve predicted patients were CT-confirmed with GO in a median of around 6.5 months. Sample size was not predetermined statistically, and investigators were not blinded to group allocation. Most expanded thyroid clonotypes with a frequency above 0.001 also appeared in blood, which suggests that blood repertoires may reflect the immune response in the thyroid. The 13-signature model separated ophthalmopathy from stable hyperthyroidism with about 86% sensitivity and 81.08% specificity in cross-validation, and 80%/75% in the test set.

In this sample, this clonotype turned up many times. Its antigen remains undetermined. No much larger clonotype is one base removed from it; base qualities were not supplied. The germline V gene gives CDR1 as MGHDK and CDR2 as SYGVNS. Reading from cysteine to phenylalanine, the CDR3 counts 18 amino acids. Of the read, only the CDR3 DNA is kept; its 54 bases are in frame from base 1. Relative to germline, V is missing 3 bases and J is missing 2 bases, with 14 bases of the junction outside any gene match. Stable hyperthyroidism was defined as no progression to ophthalmopathy within 18 months of follow-up. Patients with hyperthyroidism were aged 18 to 65 years, had been newly diagnosed, and had a disease duration of less than 2 months. Patients with other autoimmune diseases, uncontrolled infections, pregnancy or lactation were excluded. Clinical symptoms, serum thyroxine, TRAb, thyroid ultrasound and orbital computed tomography formed the basis of the diagnosis. Using Ficoll-Paque density gradient centrifugation, PBMCs were isolated from less than 11 ml of fresh peripheral blood. Total RNA was extracted using Trizol reagent, and RNA quality was checked on an Agilent 2100 Bioanalyzer.

Sample: peripheral blood. This clonotype was obtained from a woman aged 18 to 35 with stable Graves' hyperthyroidism. Donor details come from another sample of the same person, matched by shared clones. The chain uses TRBV25-1 and TRBJ2-5, with 8 bases aligning to TRBD1. CDR3 sequence: CASSDPAGPGQEQETQYF. The nucleotide sequence is TGTGCCAGCAGTGACCCCGCGGGCCCGGGACAGGAGCAAGAGACCCAGTACTTC.